Sequencing of this T cell receptor beta chain was carried out in a study of cytomegalovirus exposure and HLA in healthy donors. The study, taken as a whole, reports: V- and J-gene trimming in TCR beta was tied to a missense DCLRE1C variant by an analysis performed later.

As for this clone: The antigen is unknown.

Amplification used 60 Vbeta primers and 13 Jbeta primers. Clones were read by immunoSEQ multiplex PCR, and TCRdb kept only the in-frame ones, dropping some. The sample table sets out roughly 140,000 clones. From germline, CDR1 is SNHLY and CDR2 FYNNEI. The CDR3 has 19 residues. The trim removed 5 bases at V and 0 bases at J, leaving 10 bases unmatched. Sample: PBMCs. This sequence joins TRBV2 and TRBJ2-1, with 13 nucleotides matching TRBD2. The origin of this receptor is a man between 40 and 49 years old in good health and CMV-seronegative. CDR3 sequence: CASSRRLAGGQSSYNEQFF. In DNA, the CDR3 is TGTGCCAGCAGTCGTCGACTAGCGGGGGGACAAAGCTCCTACAATGAGCAGTTCTTC. Full variable domain (outside the CDR3, taken from reference TRBV2 and TRBJ2-1): EPEVTQTPSHQVTQMGQEVILRCVPISNHLYFYWYRQILGQKVEFLVSFYNNEISEKSEIFDDQFSVERPDGSNFTLKIRSTKLEDSAMYFCASSRRLAGGQSSYNEQFFGPGTRLTVL.